These 4 T cell receptor beta chains share one sample of origin, sequenced in a study of blood T cells in healthy people across ages. Sample-barcoded 5' priming and a J-beta primer mix drove a second PCR of about 6 to 12 cycles. One entry per CDR3 protein results from TCRdb running MiXCR on the 5' RACE reads. The profile shows about 1.7 million distinct CDR3 sequences, roughly 27% of them singletons. The sequenced sample consisted of blood. The receptors originated from a woman in her twenties or thirties in good health.

The rearrangement joins TRBV18 to TRBJ2-3; D may correspond to TRBD1 or TRBD2 (5 bases each). The CDR3 length is 14 residues. Trimming shortened V by 3 bases and J by 7 bases, and 14 bases separated the two germline ends. Germline-derived CDR1 and CDR2 are KGHSH and LQKENI. The CDR3 nucleotides are TGTGCCAGCTCACCGGGGACCCCAGAGAATACGCAGTATTTT. Translation gives CASSPGTPENTQYF.

This clonotype was observed a handful of times. V is TRBV5-5 and J is TRBJ2-3, with 7 bases identical to TRBD2. The junction had 18 bases not matched to a gene; V was cut back by 0 bases and J by 2 bases. Germline V gene lookup returns CDR1 SGHKS and CDR2 YYEKEE (reference sequence). The CDR3 runs to 20 residues. The CDR3, as DNA: TGTGCCAGCAGCTTGGGTTTTTTTGGCGGGGGTAGTCCCGTCACAGATACGCAGTATTTT. Protein sequence: CASSLGFFGGGSPVTDTQYF.

This clonotype was observed a few times. This chain links TRBV2 with TRBJ2-3; maybe TRBD2 (5 bases). Germline V gene data show CDR1 as SNHLY and CDR2 as FYNNEI. Between the trimmed V and J ends, which lost 6 bases and 3 bases, there was a span of 13 bases. The CDR3 totals 14 residues. CDR3 sequence reads: CASSLRRPTDTQYF. CDR3 DNA: TGTGCCAGCAGCCTCAGGAGGCCTACAGATACGCAGTATTTT.

This chain joins TRBV7-2 and TRBJ2-3, with a tentative D call TRBD1 (6 bases). V lost 1 base and J 5 bases, leaving 10 bases between the germline ends. The CDR3 is 14 amino acids. The germline V gene encodes CDR1 SGHTA and CDR2 FQGNSA. As DNA, the CDR3 is TGTGCCAGCAGCTTAGAAACAGGGAAAGATACGCAGTATTTT. Translating gives CASSLETGKDTQYF.